This T cell receptor (beta chain) appears in the sequencing data of a study of cytomegalovirus exposure and HLA in healthy donors. Findings and limits, study-wide: Later work found most CMV-associated TCR beta chains apparently HLA-restricted. Presence/absence analyses treated sequencing depth as roughly uniform across donors.

A multiplex PCR was run with 60 Vbeta primers and 13 Jbeta primers. The method was immunoSEQ multiplex PCR; TCRdb's version includes in-frame clones alone and lacks a portion of them. The table records about 160,000 clones, 76% of them present only once. As to this clone: Its antigen is still unknown.

The CDR3 runs 14 residues. V lost 2 bases, J lost 5 bases, and 5 bases stayed unmatched. The genes are TRBV5-3 and TRBJ2-5, with 8 bases matching TRBD2. TRBV5-3 falls under the ORF class, with uncertain function. The sequenced sample consisted of PBMCs. The sequence came from a man aged 55 to 70 in good health and CMV-seronegative. The CDR3 sequence: CARSLVLAVETQYF. DNA for the CDR3: TGTGCCAGAAGCTTAGTACTAGCGGTGGAGACCCAGTACTTC.